One and the same sample provided the 25 T cell receptor beta chains below, sequenced in a study of blood T cell repertoires in COVID-19. Generated by immunoSEQ multiplex PCR, the TCRdb table keeps only in-frame clones and is missing some. Among roughly 100,000 clones listed, around nine tenths were seen once. The sequencing input was peripheral blood. These TCRs come from a man aged 50 to 59 in a cohort sampled during active COVID-19.

The J gene is TRBJ2-7, the V gene TRBV15; 7 nucleotides agree with TRBD2. Germline loops: CDR1 LNHNV, CDR2 YYDKDF (reference sequence). The trim removed 2 bases at V and 6 bases at J, leaving 4 bases unmatched. The length of the CDR3 is 13 residues. DNA of the CDR3: TGTGCCACCAGCAGATTGGGGGGGAGCGAGCAGTACTTC. Translation gives CATSRLGGSEQYF.

The CDR3 DNA is TGTGCCAGTAGCCGTAGCGTTGATACGCAGTATTTT. Protein: CASSRSVDTQYF. The chain has TRBV19 and TRBJ2-3; TRBD2 might be the D (5 bases). The V and J ends lost 6 bases and 6 bases respectively, with 10 bases between them. The germline CDR1 and CDR2 sequences are LNHDA and SQIVND (reference sequence). The CDR3 extends over 12 amino acids.

The CDR3 loop is CASSLEGSPLHF. The CDR3 DNA reads as TGTGCCAGTAGCCTGGAGGGATCACCCCTCCACTTT. This chain joins TRBV19 and TRBJ1-6, with D unresolved. Trimming left V 6 bases short and J 10 bases short, with 10 bases between. The germline V gene encodes CDR1 LNHDA and CDR2 SQIVND (reference sequence). This CDR3 region has 12 residues.

This clone was observed once. The chain has TRBV11-1 and TRBJ2-4; 9 bases map to TRBD1. CDR3 size: 13 residues. The V gene's germline CDR1 is SGHAT and CDR2 FQDESV (reference sequence). V lost 3 bases and J lost 6; bases outside the gene matches: 0. The CDR3 sequence: CASSLTGGNIQYF. Here the CDR3 DNA reads TGTGCCAGCAGCTTGACAGGGGGAAACATTCAGTACTTC.

The genes are TRBV13 and TRBJ1-2; D perhaps matches TRBD1 (5 bases). The ends were cut back, 2 bases at V and 5 bases at J, with 12 bases in the middle. The CDR3 consists of 14 residues. Germline values: CDR1 PRHDT, CDR2 FYEKMQ (reference sequence). CDR3 residues: CASSLQGPEYGYTF. The CDR3 DNA reads TGTGCCAGCAGCTTACAGGGCCCTGAATATGGCTACACCTTC.

This clone showed up just once. J is TRBJ1-6 and V is TRBV19; D is possibly TRBD1 (5 bases). The length of the CDR3 is 14 residues. V was shortened by 7 bases and J by 1 base, with 8 bases between the two germline ends. Germline CDR1 and CDR2: LNHDA and SQIVND (reference sequence). In DNA form, the CDR3 reads TGTGCCAGTAAGTCAGGGTCCTATAATTCACCCCTCCACTTT. The encoded protein is CASKSGSYNSPLHF.

The gene calls are TRBV6-1 and TRBJ2-7; D is uncertain. The germline V and J ends were trimmed by 3 bases and 3 bases, with 6 bases remaining between them. CDR1 is MNHNS and CDR2 is SASEGT in the germline V gene. This CDR3 comprises 12 residues. CDR3 loop: CASSESDYEQYV. The CDR3 nucleotides are TGTGCCAGCAGTGAGTCAGACTACGAGCAGTACGTC.

This sequence joins TRBV7-8 and TRBJ1-1; 10 bases line up with TRBD1. Trimming at V came to 3 bases and at J to 4 bases, leaving 14 bases not matched to a gene. In germline, CDR1 is SGHVS, CDR2 FQNEAQ. The CDR3 totals 18 residues. For the CDR3, the DNA is TGTGCCAGCAGCTTCTCCCGCCGGGACAGGGGATTGGGCACTGAAGCTTTCTTT. Its protein is CASSFSRRDRGLGTEAFF.

V is TRBV7-2 and J is TRBJ1-5; 8 bases line up with TRBD1. Germline loops: CDR1 SGHTA, CDR2 FQGNSA. The CDR3 runs to 16 residues. J lost 2 bases, V lost 4 bases, and 7 bases had no gene match. CDR3 sequence (DNA): TGTGCCAGCAGCTCTCGGACAGGGTTGGGCAATCAGCCCCAGCATTTT. This codes for CASSSRTGLGNQPQHF. The full variable domain, in which reference TRBV7-2 and TRBJ1-5 provide the parts outside the CDR3, is GAGVSQSPSNKVTEKGKDVELRCDPISGHTALYWYRQSLGQGLEFLIYFQGNSAPDKSGLPSDRFSAERTGGSVSTLTIQRTQQEDSAVYLCASSSRTGLGNQPQHFGDGTRLSIL.

The rearrangement links TRBV5-8 to TRBJ2-5, with 7 bases aligning to TRBD2. Germline V CDR1 and CDR2: SGHTS, YDEGEE. CDR3 length equals 17 residues. The junction had 13 bases not matched to a gene; V was cut back by 0 bases and J by 5 bases. The CDR3 reads CASSLAKVLASEETQYF. The CDR3 DNA sequence: TGTGCCAGCAGCTTGGCAAAAGTACTAGCGTCCGAGGAGACCCAGTACTTC. The full variable domain, in which reference TRBV5-8 and TRBJ2-5 provide the parts outside the CDR3, is EAGVTQSPTHLIKTRGQQATLRCSPISGHTSVYWYQQALGLGLQFLLWYDEGEERNRGNFPPRFSGRQFPNYSSELNVNALELEDSALYLCASSLAKVLASEETQYFGPGTRLLVL.

The CDR3 sequence is CASRASGLVTETQYF. As DNA, the CDR3 is TGTGCCAGCAGGGCGAGCGGACTAGTCACGGAGACCCAGTACTTC. The chain uses TRBV28 and TRBJ2-5; 7 bases are a match to TRBD2. The V segment lost 6 bases and the J segment 5 bases; nucleotides outside the gene matches: 12. Germline CDR1 reads MDHEN; CDR2 reads SYDVKM. CDR3 size: 15 residues.

This CDR3 reads CASSLRELQETQYF. The CDR3, as DNA: TGCGCCAGCAGCTTACGGGAGCTTCAAGAGACCCAGTACTTC. The V gene is TRBV5-1, the J gene TRBJ2-5; possibly TRBD2 for D (6 bases). Germline loops: CDR1 SGHRS, CDR2 YFSETQ. The V and J ends lost 2 bases and 2 bases respectively, with 10 bases between them. The CDR3 runs 14 residues.

V and J are TRBV6-5 and TRBJ1-1; no firm D call. V lost 6 bases to trimming and J lost 4 bases, with 12 bases between them. The germline V gene has CDR1 MNHEY and CDR2 SVGAGI. CDR3 size: 13 residues. The CDR3 coding sequence is TGTGCCAGCAGCCCCCTCTCTATCACTGAAGCTTTCTTT. It is translated as CASSPLSITEAFF.

The chain combines TRBV2 with TRBJ2-7; 8 bases fit TRBD1. Germline CDR1 is SNHLY and CDR2 is FYNNEI. With 6 bases clipped from V and 2 bases from J, the junction kept 12 bases outside the gene matches. The CDR3 spans 16 residues. CDR3 nucleotide sequence: TGTGCCAGCAGGTGGGGGAGGACACAGGGGGCCTACGAGCAGTACGTC. Its protein product is CASRWGRTQGAYEQYV.

This clone was counted between two and nine times. The CDR3 region has the DNA TGTGCCACCAGTGGGGGAACAGGGACAGTAAACACCGGGGAGCTGTTTTTT. It encodes CATSGGTGTVNTGELFF. The rearrangement uses TRBV24-1 and TRBJ2-2, with 7 bases identical to TRBD1. Germline CDR1 and CDR2: KGHDR and SFDVKD. With V trimmed by 5 bases and J by 2 bases, 10 bases remained unmatched. The CDR3 spans 17 residues.

V usage is TRBV9 and J usage is TRBJ1-1, with 7 bases fitting TRBD1. The germline gives CDR1 SGDLS, CDR2 YYNGEE. Losses at the gene ends were 5 bases for V and 6 bases for J; bases not matched to a gene: 10. The length of the CDR3 is 14 residues. CDR3 nucleotides: TGTGCCAGCAGTGTGACAGGGTTGGGCGCTGAAGCTTTCTTT. It translates to CASSVTGLGAEAFF.

V is TRBV2 and J is TRBJ1-1, with 10 bases aligning to TRBD1. This CDR3 has 15 amino acids. The trim removed 7 bases at V and 6 bases at J, leaving 11 bases unmatched. CDR1 is SNHLY, CDR2 FYNNEI, per germline. The CDR3 bases are TGTGCCAGCACGCAGACAGGGGGCGGGTTCCCTGAAGCTTTCTTT. Residues: CASTQTGGGFPEAFF.

The chain has TRBV7-9 and TRBJ1-3; the match to TRBD1 covers 9 bases. Per germline, CDR1 SEHNR and CDR2 FQNEAQ (reference sequence). The trim removed 4 bases at V and 7 bases at J, leaving 8 bases unmatched. This CDR3 has 15 residues. CDR3 nucleotide sequence: TGTGCCAGCAGCTCGTCGAAGACAGGGGGTAACACCATATATTTT. It codes for CASSSSKTGGNTIYF.

The chain joins TRBV5-8 to TRBJ2-1, with no clear D. Germline-derived CDR1 and CDR2 are SGHTS and YDEGEE. V dropped 0 bases and J dropped 4 bases, with 11 bases sitting between them. The CDR3 runs to 15 residues. As DNA, the CDR3 is TGTGCCAGCAGCTTGGTCCTCTCGGTTTACAATGAGCAGTTCTTC. This codes for CASSLVLSVYNEQFF.

The gene calls are TRBV7-9 and TRBJ2-1; TRBD2 agrees at 11 bases. After removal of 1 base from V and 8 bases from J, the junction contained 4 bases not matched to a gene. The CDR3 sequence is 15 residues long. The germline V gene encodes CDR1 SEHNR and CDR2 FQNEAQ (reference sequence). CDR3 nucleotide sequence: TGTGCCAGCAGCTTAGGTAGCGGGGGGGCCCATGAGCAGTTCTTC. Protein sequence: CASSLGSGGAHEQFF.

The V call is TRBV5-1, the J call TRBJ1-1; 7 bases are shared with TRBD1. CDR1 is SGHRS, CDR2 YFSETQ, per germline. The CDR3 contains 15 residues. With V trimmed by 6 bases and J by 1 base, 9 bases remained unmatched. The CDR3 sequence: CASTLAQGGNTEAFF. The CDR3 DNA follows: TGCGCCAGCACCCTGGCCCAGGGGGGGAACACTGAAGCTTTCTTT.

Of note for this clone: Other DNA sequences in the same sample also yield this CDR3. This sequence joins TRBV18 and TRBJ1-2; the D gene is possibly TRBD1 (6 bases). The germline V and J ends were trimmed by 0 bases and 2 bases, with 10 bases remaining between them. Germline CDR1 reads KGHSH; CDR2 reads LQKENI. This CDR3 is built from 15 residues. CDR3 DNA: TGTGCCAGCTCACCACCTTCGCAGGGGAACTATGGCTACACCTTC. Translation: CASSPPSQGNYGYTF.

The V call is TRBV9, the J call TRBJ2-2, with D maybe TRBD1 (5 bases). Trimming took off 0 bases at V and 4 bases at J, with 10 bases between the two ends. The germline gives CDR1 SGDLS, CDR2 YYNGEE. The CDR3 consists of 15 residues. CDR3 loop: CASSVVRAGTGELFF. In DNA form, the CDR3 reads TGTGCCAGCAGCGTAGTCAGGGCAGGCACCGGGGAGCTGTTTTTT.

The chain uses TRBV24-1 and TRBJ1-1, with TRBD1 as a possible D gene (5 bases). The CDR3 consists of 13 residues. CDR1 is KGHDR and CDR2 is SFDVKD in the germline V gene. Trimming stripped 4 bases from V and 8 bases from J, with 13 bases between. The chain's CDR3 is CATSEAGRPEAFF. CDR3 bases: TGTGCCACCAGTGAGGCGGGACGGCCGGAAGCTTTCTTT.

This chain uses TRBV19 with TRBJ2-3; 9 bases are a match to TRBD1. Germline CDR1 is LNHDA and CDR2 is SQIVND (reference sequence). J was trimmed by 0 bases and V by 1 base; bases with no gene match: 2. The CDR3 covers 16 residues. The CDR3 loop is CASSIGDRGSTDTQYF. DNA for the CDR3: TGTGCCAGTAGTATAGGTGACAGGGGGAGCACAGATACGCAGTATTTT.